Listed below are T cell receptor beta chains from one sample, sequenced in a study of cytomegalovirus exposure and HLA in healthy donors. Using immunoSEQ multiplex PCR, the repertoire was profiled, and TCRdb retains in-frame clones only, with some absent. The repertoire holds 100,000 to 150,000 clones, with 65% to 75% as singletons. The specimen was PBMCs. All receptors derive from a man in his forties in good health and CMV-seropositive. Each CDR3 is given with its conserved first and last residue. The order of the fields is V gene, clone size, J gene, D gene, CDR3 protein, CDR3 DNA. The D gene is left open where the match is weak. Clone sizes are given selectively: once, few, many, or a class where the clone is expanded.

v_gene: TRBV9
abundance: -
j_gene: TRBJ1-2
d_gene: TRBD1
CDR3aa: CASCRDSSNYGYTF
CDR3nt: TGTGCCAGCTGTCGGGACAGCTCTAACTATGGCTACACCTTC

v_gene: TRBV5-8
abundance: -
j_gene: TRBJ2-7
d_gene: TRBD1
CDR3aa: CASRGGGTGGANLEQYF
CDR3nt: TGTGCCAGCAGGGGCGGAGGGACAGGGGGCGCAAATTTGGAGCAGTACTTC

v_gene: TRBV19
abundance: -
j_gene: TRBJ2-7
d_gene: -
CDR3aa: CASSQFGQGHEQYF
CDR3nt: TGTGCCAGTAGCCAATTCGGGCAGGGCCACGAGCAGTACTTC

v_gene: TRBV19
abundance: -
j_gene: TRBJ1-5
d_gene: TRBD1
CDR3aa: CASRQGSQPQHF
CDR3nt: TGTGCCAGTAGACAGGGGAGTCAGCCCCAGCATTTT

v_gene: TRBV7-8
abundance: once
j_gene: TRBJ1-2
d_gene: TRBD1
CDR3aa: CASSSGQGRGAYGYTF
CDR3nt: TGTGCCAGCAGCTCCGGACAGGGGAGAGGTGCCTATGGCTACACCTTC

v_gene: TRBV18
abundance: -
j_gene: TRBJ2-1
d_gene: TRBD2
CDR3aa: CASSPDLAGGSYNEQFF
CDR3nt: TGTGCCAGCTCACCAGACCTAGCGGGAGGGTCCTACAATGAGCAGTTCTTC

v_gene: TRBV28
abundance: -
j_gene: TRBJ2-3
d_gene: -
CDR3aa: CASGEDRYLLAASTDTQYF
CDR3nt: TGTGCCAGCGGGGAGGACAGGTATTTACTAGCGGCTAGCACAGATACGCAGTATTTT

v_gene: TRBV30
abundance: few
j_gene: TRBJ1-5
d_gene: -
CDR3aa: CAWSTQSNQPQHF
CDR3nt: TGTGCCTGGAGTACCCAGAGCAATCAGCCCCAGCATTTT

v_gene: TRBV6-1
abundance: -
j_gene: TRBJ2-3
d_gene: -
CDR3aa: CASSEQGGPTDTQYF
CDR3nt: TGTGCCAGCAGTGAACAGGGGGGCCCCACAGATACGCAGTATTTT

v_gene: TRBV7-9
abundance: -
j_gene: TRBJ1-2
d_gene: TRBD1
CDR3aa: CASSSSDAGGYGYTF
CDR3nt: TGTGCCAGCAGCTCCTCGGACGCAGGGGGCTATGGCTACACCTTC

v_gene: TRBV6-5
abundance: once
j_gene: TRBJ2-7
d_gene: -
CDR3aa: CASSRQEKGEQYF
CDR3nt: TGTGCCAGCAGCCGACAGGAAAAGGGTGAGCAGTACTTC

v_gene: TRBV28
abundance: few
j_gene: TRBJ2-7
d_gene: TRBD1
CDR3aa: CASSRPGQGIYEQYF
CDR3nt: TGTGCCAGCAGTCGCCCGGGACAGGGAATCTACGAGCAGTACTTC

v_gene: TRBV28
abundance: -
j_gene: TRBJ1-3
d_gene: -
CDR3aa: CASSSSTLLKRTGNTIYF
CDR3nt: TGTGCCAGCAGTTCTTCCACCCTATTAAAGAGGACTGGAAACACCATATATTTT

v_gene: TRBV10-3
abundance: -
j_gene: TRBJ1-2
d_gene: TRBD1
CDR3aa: CAISPGQGNYGYTF
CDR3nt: TGTGCCATCAGTCCGGGACAGGGTAACTATGGCTACACCTTC

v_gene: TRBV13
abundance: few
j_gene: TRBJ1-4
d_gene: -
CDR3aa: CASSLGFRTTNEKLFF
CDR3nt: TGTGCCAGCAGCTTAGGATTCAGGACAACTAATGAAAAACTGTTTTTT

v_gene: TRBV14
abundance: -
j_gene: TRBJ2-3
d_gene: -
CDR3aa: CASSLQAGDTQYF
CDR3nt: TGTGCCAGCAGCCTGCAGGCCGGAGATACGCAGTATTTT

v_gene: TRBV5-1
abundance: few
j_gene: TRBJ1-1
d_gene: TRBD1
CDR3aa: CASSLGMRQGSGTEAFF
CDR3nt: TGCGCCAGCAGCTTGGGGATGAGACAGGGGAGCGGCACTGAAGCTTTCTTT

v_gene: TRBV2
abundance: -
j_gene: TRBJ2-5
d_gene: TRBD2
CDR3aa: CASSALVAGDSQETQYF
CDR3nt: TGTGCCAGCAGTGCCCTCGTAGCGGGGGATTCCCAAGAGACCCAGTACTTC

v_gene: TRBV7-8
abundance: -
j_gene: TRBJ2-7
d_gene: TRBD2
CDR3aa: CASSLTASGWNTRMTYEQYF
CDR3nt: TGTGCCAGCAGCTTAACGGCTAGCGGGTGGAATACGAGAATGACCTACGAGCAGTACTTC

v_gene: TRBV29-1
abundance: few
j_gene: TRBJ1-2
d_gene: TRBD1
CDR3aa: CSGGQGNGYTF
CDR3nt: TGCAGCGGCGGACAGGGTAATGGCTACACCTTC

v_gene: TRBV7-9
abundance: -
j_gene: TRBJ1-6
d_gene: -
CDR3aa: CASNSGGGAYNSPLHF
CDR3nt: TGTGCCAGCAACTCCGGCGGGGGGGCCTATAATTCACCCCTCCACTTT

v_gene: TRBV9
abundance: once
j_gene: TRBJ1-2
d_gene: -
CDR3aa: CASSDAPGIGGYTF
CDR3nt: TGTGCCAGCAGCGACGCCCCAGGGATCGGCGGCTACACCTTC

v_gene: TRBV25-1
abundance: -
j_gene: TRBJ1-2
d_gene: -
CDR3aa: CASSGMTHGQTNYGYTF
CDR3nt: TGTGCCAGCAGTGGAATGACCCATGGGCAGACTAACTATGGCTACACCTTC

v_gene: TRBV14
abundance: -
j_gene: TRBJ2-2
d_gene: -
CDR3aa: CASSQGGLSGLGELFF
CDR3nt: TGTGCCAGCAGCCAAGGAGGGCTCTCTGGGTTAGGGGAGCTGTTTTTT

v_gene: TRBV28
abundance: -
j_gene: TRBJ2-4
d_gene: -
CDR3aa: CASSFRSKNIQYF
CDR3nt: TGTGCCAGCAGTTTTCGGTCCAAAAACATTCAGTACTTC

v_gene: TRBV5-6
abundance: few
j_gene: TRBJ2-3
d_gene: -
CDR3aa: CASSPRRSDTQYF
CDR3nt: TGTGCCAGCAGCCCGAGGAGGTCAGATACGCAGTATTTT

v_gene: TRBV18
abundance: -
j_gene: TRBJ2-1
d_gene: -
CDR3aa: CASSPLSGSPLYNEQFF
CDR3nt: TGTGCCAGCTCACCACTCTCGGGGTCCCCACTATACAATGAGCAGTTCTTC

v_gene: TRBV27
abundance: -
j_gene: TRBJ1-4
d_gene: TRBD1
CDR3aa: CASSSSPRRGLTGKLFF
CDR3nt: TGTGCCAGCAGTTCCTCCCCGAGGAGGGGGCTAACCGGAAAACTGTTTTTT

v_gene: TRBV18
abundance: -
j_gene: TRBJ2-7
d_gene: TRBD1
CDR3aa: CASSPYGTGGAYEQYF
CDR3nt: TGTGCCAGCTCACCATATGGGACAGGGGGGGCCTACGAGCAGTACTTC

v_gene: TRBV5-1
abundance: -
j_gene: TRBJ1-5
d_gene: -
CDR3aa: CASSLSGDQPQHF
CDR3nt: TGCGCCAGCAGCTTGTCCGGGGATCAGCCCCAGCATTTT

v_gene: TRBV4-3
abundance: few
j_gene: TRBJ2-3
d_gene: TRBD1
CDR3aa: CASSQEARGSTDTQYF
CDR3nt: TGCGCCAGCAGCCAAGAAGCCAGGGGGTCCACAGATACGCAGTATTTT

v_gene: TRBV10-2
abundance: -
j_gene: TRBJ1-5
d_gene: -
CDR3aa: CASSLQYSNQPQHF
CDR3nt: TGCGCCAGCAGTCTTCAGTATAGCAATCAGCCCCAGCATTTT

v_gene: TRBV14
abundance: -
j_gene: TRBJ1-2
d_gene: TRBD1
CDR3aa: CASSRGQGFNGYTF
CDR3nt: TGTGCCAGCAGCCGCGGACAGGGTTTTAATGGCTACACCTTC

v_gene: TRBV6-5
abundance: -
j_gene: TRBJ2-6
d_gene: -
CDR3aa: CASSYNRAANVLTF
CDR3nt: TGTGCCAGCAGTTACAACAGGGCAGCCAACGTCCTGACTTTC

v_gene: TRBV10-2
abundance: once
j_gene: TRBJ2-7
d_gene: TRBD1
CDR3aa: CASTRGTGGPSYEQYF
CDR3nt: TGCGCCAGCACGAGAGGGACAGGGGGGCCCTCCTACGAGCAGTACTTC

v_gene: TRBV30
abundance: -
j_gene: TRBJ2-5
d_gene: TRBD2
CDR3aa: CAWSFSTSGLETQYF
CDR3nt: TGTGCCTGGAGTTTCTCGACTAGCGGTTTGGAGACCCAGTACTTC

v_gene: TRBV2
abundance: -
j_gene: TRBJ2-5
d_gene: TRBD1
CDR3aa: CASRGQGRETQYF
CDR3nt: TGTGCCAGCAGGGGACAGGGGAGGGAGACCCAGTACTTC

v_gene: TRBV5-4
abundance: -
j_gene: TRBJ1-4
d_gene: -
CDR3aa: CASSSEQKEKLFF
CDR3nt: TGTGCCAGCAGCTCGGAACAGAAAGAAAAACTGTTTTTT

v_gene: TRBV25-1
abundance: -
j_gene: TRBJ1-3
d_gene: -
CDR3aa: CASSAGDTIYF
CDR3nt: TGTGCCAGTAGTGCAGGGGACACCATATATTTT

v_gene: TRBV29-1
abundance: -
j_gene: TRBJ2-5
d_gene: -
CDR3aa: CSVEGAGETQYF
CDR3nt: TGCAGCGTTGAAGGTGCGGGGGAGACCCAGTACTTC

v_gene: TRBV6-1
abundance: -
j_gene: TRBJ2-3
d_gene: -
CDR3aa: CASGPRDWGTQYF
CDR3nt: TGTGCCAGCGGCCCCCGGGATTGGGGTACGCAGTATTTT

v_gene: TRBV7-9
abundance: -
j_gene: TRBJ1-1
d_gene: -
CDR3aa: CASSVRGDRPEAFF
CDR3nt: TGTGCCAGCAGCGTGCGGGGAGACCGTCCTGAAGCTTTCTTT

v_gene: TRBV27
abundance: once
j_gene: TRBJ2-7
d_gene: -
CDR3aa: CASSLEGGGSYEQYF
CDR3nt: TGTGCCAGCAGCTTGGAGGGAGGGGGCTCCTACGAGCAGTACTTC

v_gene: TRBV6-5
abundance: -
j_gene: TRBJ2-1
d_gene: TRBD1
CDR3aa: CASTDRASYNEQFF
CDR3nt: TGTGCCAGCACCGACAGGGCGTCCTACAATGAGCAGTTCTTC

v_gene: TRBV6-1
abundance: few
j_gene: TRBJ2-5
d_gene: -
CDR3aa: CASSEGYFQETQYF
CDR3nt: TGTGCCAGCAGTGAAGGGTACTTCCAAGAGACCCAGTACTTC

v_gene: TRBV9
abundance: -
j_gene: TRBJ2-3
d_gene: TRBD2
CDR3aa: CASSVGGGKRDSTDTQYF
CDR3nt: TGTGCCAGCAGCGTAGGAGGAGGGAAGCGGGACAGCACAGATACGCAGTATTTT

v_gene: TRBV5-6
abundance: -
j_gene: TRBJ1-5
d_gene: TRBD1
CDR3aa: CASRRTLGTGEHQPQHF
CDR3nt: TGTGCCAGCAGACGAACACTCGGGACAGGGGAGCATCAGCCCCAGCATTTT

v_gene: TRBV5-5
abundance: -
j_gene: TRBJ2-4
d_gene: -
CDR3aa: CASSLGPGENIQYF
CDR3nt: TGTGCCAGCAGCTTGGGGCCAGGGGAAAACATTCAGTACTTC

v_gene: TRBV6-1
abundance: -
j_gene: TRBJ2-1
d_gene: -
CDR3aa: CASSGDNEQFF
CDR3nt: TGTGCCAGCAGTGGAGACAATGAGCAGTTCTTC

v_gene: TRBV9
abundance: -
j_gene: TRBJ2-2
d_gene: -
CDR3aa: CASSVEAPSGGELFF
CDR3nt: TGTGCCAGCAGCGTAGAGGCCCCGAGCGGGGGGGAGCTGTTTTTT

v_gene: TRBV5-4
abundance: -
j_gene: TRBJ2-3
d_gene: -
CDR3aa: CASSLGGTSTDTQYF
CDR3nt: TGTGCCAGCAGCTTGGGCGGGACTAGCACAGATACGCAGTATTTT

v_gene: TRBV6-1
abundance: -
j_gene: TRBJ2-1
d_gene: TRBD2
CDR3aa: CASSVRLAASSYNEQFF
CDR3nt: TGTGCCAGCAGTGTAAGACTAGCGGCAAGCTCCTACAATGAGCAGTTCTTC

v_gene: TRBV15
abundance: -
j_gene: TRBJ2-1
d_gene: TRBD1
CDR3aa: CATSRETGNEQFF
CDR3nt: TGTGCCACCAGCAGAGAGACAGGGAATGAGCAGTTCTTC

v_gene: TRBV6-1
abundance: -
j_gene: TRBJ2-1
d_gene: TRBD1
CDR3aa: CASSRDSSYNEQFF
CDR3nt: TGTGCCAGCAGCCGGGACAGCTCCTACAATGAGCAGTTCTTC

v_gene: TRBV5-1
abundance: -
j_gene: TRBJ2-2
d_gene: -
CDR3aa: CASSLIGSTGELFF
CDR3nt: TGCGCCAGCAGCTTAATAGGGAGCACCGGGGAGCTGTTTTTT

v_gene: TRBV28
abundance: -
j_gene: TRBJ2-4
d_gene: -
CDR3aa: CASSLPTNTAKNIQYF
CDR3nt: TGTGCCAGCAGTTTACCGACTAATACGGCCAAAAACATTCAGTACTTC

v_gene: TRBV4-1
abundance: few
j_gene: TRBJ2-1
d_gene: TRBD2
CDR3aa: CASSQISGGAGEQFF
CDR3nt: TGCGCCAGCAGCCAAATAAGCGGGGGGGCCGGAGAGCAGTTCTTC